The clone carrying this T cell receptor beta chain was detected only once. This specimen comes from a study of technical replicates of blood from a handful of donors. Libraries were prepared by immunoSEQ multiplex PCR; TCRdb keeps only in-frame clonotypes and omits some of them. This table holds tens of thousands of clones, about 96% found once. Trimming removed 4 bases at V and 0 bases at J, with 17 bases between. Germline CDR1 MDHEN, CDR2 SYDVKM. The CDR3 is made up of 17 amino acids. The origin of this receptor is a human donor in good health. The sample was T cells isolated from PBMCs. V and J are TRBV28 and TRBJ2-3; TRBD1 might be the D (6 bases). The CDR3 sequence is CASSSYFGQISTDTQYF. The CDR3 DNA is TGTGCCAGCAGTTCCTACTTCGGACAGATTAGCACAGATACGCAGTATTTT.